The rows below give T cell receptor beta chains drawn from one sample of a study of shared clonotypes between healthy human individuals. Method: immunoSEQ multiplex PCR; TCRdb's copy keeps in-frame clones and lacks some. The table has 2.3 million or so clones, about 92% seen once. What was sequenced was naive CD4+ T cells from PBMCs. These receptors all come from a man aged 18 to 29 in good health. Some clones in this sample may be carry-over from other donors' samples. The CDR3 runs from the conserved cysteine through the conserved F or W. D genes are given only for firm matches. The size of a clone is reported for some rows only, either as once, few or many, or as a class for expanded clones.

d_gene	abundance	j_gene	v_gene	CDR3aa	CDR3nt
-	once	TRBJ2-7	TRBV28	CASQGGILYEQYF	TGTGCCAGTCAGGGGGGAATCCTCTACGAGCAGTACTTC
-	-	TRBJ1-5	TRBV28	CASSPGGRGAGQPQHF	TGTGCCAGCAGTCCGGGGGGACGGGGGGCTGGTCAGCCCCAGCATTTT
-	-	TRBJ2-7	TRBV7-8	CASSLFDEQYF	TGTGCCAGCAGCTTATTCGACGAGCAGTACTTC
-	-	TRBJ1-6	TRBV30	CAWRSPGPSNSPLHF	TGTGCCTGGAGATCGCCAGGCCCAAGTAATTCACCCCTCCACTTT
TRBD2	-	TRBJ2-3	TRBV28	CASSLAGRTSTDTQYF	TGTGCCAGCAGTCTAGCGGGGCGAACTAGCACAGATACGCAGTATTTT
TRBD2	once	TRBJ2-3	TRBV10-3	CAIRASGRSSTDTQYF	TGTGCCATCAGGGCTAGCGGGAGAAGTAGCACAGATACGCAGTATTTT
TRBD1	-	TRBJ2-7	TRBV7-2	CASSLSGTGTYEQYF	TGTGCCAGCAGCTTATCCGGGACAGGGACCTACGAGCAGTACTTC
-	-	TRBJ2-1	TRBV5-1	CASSWGIRKISYNEQFF	TGCGCCAGCAGCTGGGGGATAAGAAAAATCTCCTACAATGAGCAGTTCTTC
-	-	TRBJ1-5	TRBV7-2	CASSLRTASGPQHF	TGTGCCAGCAGCTTACGGACGGCGTCGGGGCCCCAGCATTTT
-	-	TRBJ2-3	TRBV9	CASSVALATTDTQYF	TGTGCCAGCAGCGTCGCGTTAGCTACCACAGATACGCAGTATTTT
-	few	TRBJ2-3	TRBV29-1	CSVGEITDTQYF	TGCAGCGTTGGAGAGATCACAGATACGCAGTATTTT
-	-	TRBJ1-6	TRBV2	CASISSDVGGSPLHF	TGTGCCAGCATAAGTTCGGATGTTGGTGGTTCACCCCTCCACTTT
TRBD1	-	TRBJ2-1	TRBV18	CASSPPYGTAPNEQFF	TGTGCCAGCTCACCACCATACGGGACAGCACCCAATGAGCAGTTCTTC
-	-	TRBJ2-2	TRBV19	CASIDWGYTGELFF	TGTGCCAGTATCGATTGGGGTTACACCGGGGAGCTGTTTTTT
TRBD2	-	TRBJ2-7	TRBV7-2	CASSPPGLAGVPYEQYF	TGTGCCAGCAGCCCGCCGGGACTAGCGGGAGTCCCCTACGAGCAGTACTTC
-	-	TRBJ1-1	TRBV20-1	CSAVMNTEAFF	TGCAGTGCGGTCATGAACACTGAAGCTTTCTTT
-	-	TRBJ1-4	TRBV6-6	CASSLGPEKLFF	TGTGCCAGCAGCCTAGGTCCCGAAAAACTGTTTTTT
-	-	TRBJ2-5	TRBV18	CASSPPEGTQYF	TGTGCCAGCTCACCACCAGAGGGGACCCAGTACTTC
-	-	TRBJ1-5	TRBV28	CASRTRVNNQPQHF	TGTGCCAGCAGGACCCGGGTGAACAATCAGCCCCAGCATTTT
-	-	TRBJ2-1	TRBV5-1	CASSLRQTSNNEQFF	TGCGCCAGCAGCTTGCGACAGACAAGTAACAATGAGCAGTTCTTC
TRBD1	-	TRBJ2-1	TRBV4-3	CASSQVRQGRNEQFF	TGCGCCAGCAGCCAAGTTCGACAGGGGAGGAATGAGCAGTTCTTC
-	-	TRBJ2-4	TRBV28	CASSPRPGTLAKNIQYF	TGTGCCAGCAGTCCTCGTCCAGGAACCCTAGCCAAAAACATTCAGTACTTC
-	-	TRBJ2-3	TRBV30	CAWNGEQSSSTDTQYF	TGTGCCTGGAATGGAGAACAAAGCTCTAGCACAGATACGCAGTATTTT
-	-	TRBJ2-2	TRBV7-9	CASSFPGGSVDSTGELFF	TGTGCCAGCAGCTTCCCAGGAGGGAGCGTAGATTCCACCGGGGAGCTGTTTTTT
-	-	TRBJ1-4	TRBV5-1	CASSSNPGHVATNEKLFF	TGCGCCAGCAGCTCGAATCCGGGACACGTTGCAACTAATGAAAAACTGTTTTTT
-	-	TRBJ2-3	TRBV2	CASRSGDTQYF	TGTGCCAGCAGGTCAGGGGATACGCAGTATTTT
-	-	TRBJ2-4	TRBV29-1	CSVVSVGVRGNIQYF	TGCAGCGTTGTTTCGGTGGGGGTTAGGGGGAACATTCAGTACTTC
-	-	TRBJ2-1	TRBV2	CASRGDRNNEQFF	TGTGCCAGCAGAGGGGACCGAAACAATGAGCAGTTCTTC